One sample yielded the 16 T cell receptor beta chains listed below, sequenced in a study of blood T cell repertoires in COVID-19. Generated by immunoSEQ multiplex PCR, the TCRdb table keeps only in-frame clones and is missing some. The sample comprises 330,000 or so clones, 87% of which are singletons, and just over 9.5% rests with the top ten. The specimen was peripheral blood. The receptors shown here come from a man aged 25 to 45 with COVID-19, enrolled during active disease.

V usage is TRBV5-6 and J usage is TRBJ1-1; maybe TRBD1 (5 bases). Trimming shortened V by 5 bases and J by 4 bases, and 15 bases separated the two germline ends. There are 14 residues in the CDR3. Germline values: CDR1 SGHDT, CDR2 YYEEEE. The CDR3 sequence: CASRFFGGGTEAFF. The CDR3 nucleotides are TGTGCCAGCAGGTTTTTCGGGGGAGGCACTGAAGCTTTCTTT.

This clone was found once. CDR3 loop: CASSPRRLAEYNEQFF. CDR3 nucleotides: TGTGCCAGCAGCCCGAGGCGACTAGCGGAATACAATGAGCAGTTCTTC. The rearrangement joins TRBV5-4 to TRBJ2-1; TRBD2 matches 9 bases. This CDR3 has 16 residues. V dropped 4 bases and J dropped 4; count of bases not matched to a gene: 9. CDR1 and CDR2 from the germline V gene are SGHNT and YYREEE (reference sequence).

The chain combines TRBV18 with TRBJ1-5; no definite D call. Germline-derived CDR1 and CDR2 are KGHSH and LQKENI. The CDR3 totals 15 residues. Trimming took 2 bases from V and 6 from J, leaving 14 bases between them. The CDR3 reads CASSPTEGRGQPQHF. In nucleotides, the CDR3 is TGTGCCAGCTCACCAACAGAGGGTCGAGGTCAGCCCCAGCATTTT.

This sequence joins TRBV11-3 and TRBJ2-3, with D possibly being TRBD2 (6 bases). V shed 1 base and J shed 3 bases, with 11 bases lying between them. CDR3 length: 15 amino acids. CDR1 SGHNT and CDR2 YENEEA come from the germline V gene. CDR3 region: CASSLGRVGTDTQYF. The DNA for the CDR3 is TGTGCCAGCAGCTTAGGGAGGGTTGGAACAGATACGCAGTATTTT.

The CDR3 nucleotides read TGTGCCAGCAGCTTCGCTGGTGGGGGAGGGAAAACTGAAGCTTTCTTT. The encoded protein is CASSFAGGGGKTEAFF. The chain is built from TRBV7-9 and TRBJ1-1; tentatively, D is TRBD1 (5 bases). Germline V CDR1 and CDR2: SEHNR, FQNEAQ (reference sequence). Deletions cut 3 bases from V and 5 bases from J, with 19 bases between. The CDR3 sequence is 16 residues long. The whole variable domain, remainder taken from reference TRBV7-9 and TRBJ1-1, is DTGVSQNPRHKITKRGQNVTFRCDPISEHNRLYWYRQTLGQGPEFLTYFQNEAQLEKSRLLSDRFSAERPKGSFSTLEIQRTEQGDSAMYLCASSFAGGGGKTEAFFGQGTRLTVV.

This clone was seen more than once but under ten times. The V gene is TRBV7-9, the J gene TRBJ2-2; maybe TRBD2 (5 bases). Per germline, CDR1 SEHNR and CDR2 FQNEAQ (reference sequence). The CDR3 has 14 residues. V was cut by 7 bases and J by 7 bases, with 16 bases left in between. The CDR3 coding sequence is TGTGCCAGCACCCCGGGGTTTCTAGGCGGGGAGCTGTTTTTT. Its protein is CASTPGFLGGELFF.

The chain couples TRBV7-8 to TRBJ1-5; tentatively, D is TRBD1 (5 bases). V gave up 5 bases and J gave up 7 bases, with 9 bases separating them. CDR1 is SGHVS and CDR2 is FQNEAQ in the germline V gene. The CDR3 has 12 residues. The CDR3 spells CASSPTGQPQHF. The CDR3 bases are TGTGCCAGCAGCCCCACAGGCCAGCCCCAGCATTTT.

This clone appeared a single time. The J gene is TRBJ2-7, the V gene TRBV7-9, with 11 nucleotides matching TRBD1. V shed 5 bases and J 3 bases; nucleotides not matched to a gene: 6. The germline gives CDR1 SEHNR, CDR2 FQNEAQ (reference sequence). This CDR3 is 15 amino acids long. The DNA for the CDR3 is TGTGCCAGCAGCCAGACGGGACAGGGGGGCTACGAGCAGTACTTC. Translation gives CASSQTGQGGYEQYF.

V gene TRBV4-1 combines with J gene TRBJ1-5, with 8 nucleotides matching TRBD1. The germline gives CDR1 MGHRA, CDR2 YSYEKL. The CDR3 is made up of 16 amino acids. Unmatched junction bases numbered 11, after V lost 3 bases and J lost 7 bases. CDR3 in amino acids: CASSQGVGQAGQPQHF. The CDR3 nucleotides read TGCGCCAGCAGCCAGGGGGTGGGACAGGCCGGACAGCCCCAGCATTTT.

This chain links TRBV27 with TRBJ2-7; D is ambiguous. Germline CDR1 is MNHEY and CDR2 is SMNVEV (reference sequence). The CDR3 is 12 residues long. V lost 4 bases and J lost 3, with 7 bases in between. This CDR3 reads CASSSQIYEQYF. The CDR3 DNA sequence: TGTGCCAGCAGTTCCCAAATCTACGAGCAGTACTTC.

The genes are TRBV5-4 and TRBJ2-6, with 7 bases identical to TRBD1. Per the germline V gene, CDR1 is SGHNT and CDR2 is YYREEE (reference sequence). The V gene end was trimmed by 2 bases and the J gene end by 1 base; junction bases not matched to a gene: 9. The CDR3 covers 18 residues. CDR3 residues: CASSLPRSQGSGANVLTF. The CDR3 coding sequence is TGTGCCAGCAGCTTACCCCGGTCACAGGGGTCTGGGGCCAACGTCCTGACTTTC.

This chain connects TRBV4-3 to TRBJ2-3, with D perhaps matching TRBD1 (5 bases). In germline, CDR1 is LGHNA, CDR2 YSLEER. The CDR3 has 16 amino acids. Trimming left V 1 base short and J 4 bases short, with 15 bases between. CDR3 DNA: TGCGCCAGCAGCCAAGTAGCAACGACAGTGGCAGATACGCAGTATTTT. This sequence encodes CASSQVATTVADTQYF.

The chain's CDR3 is CATSRWGSNEKLFF. The CDR3 bases are TGTGCCACCAGCAGGTGGGGCAGTAATGAAAAACTGTTTTTT. The J gene is TRBJ1-4, the V gene TRBV15; TRBD1 might be the D (5 bases). Trimming stripped 3 bases from V and 4 bases from J, with 9 bases between. The CDR3 runs 14 residues. Germline lookup yields CDR1 LNHNV and CDR2 YYDKDF (reference sequence).

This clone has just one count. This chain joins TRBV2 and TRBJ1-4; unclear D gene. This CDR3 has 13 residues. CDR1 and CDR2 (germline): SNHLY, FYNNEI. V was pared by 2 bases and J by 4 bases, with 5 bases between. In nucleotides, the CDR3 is TGTGCCAGCAGTGAACAGATTAATGAAAAACTGTTTTTT. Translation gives CASSEQINEKLFF. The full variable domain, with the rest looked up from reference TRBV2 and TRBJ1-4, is EPEVTQTPSHQVTQMGQEVILRCVPISNHLYFYWYRQILGQKVEFLVSFYNNEISEKSEIFDDQFSVERPDGSNFTLKIRSTKLEDSAMYFCASSEQINEKLFFGSGTQLSVL.

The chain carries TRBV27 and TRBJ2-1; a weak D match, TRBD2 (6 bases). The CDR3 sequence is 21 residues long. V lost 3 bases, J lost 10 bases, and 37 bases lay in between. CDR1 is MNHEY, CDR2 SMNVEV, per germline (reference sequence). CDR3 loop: CASSFPEAGRTRSERFNEQFF. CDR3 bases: TGTGCCAGCAGTTTCCCCGAGGCGGGACGTACGAGGTCAGAGCGTTTCAACGAGCAGTTCTTC.

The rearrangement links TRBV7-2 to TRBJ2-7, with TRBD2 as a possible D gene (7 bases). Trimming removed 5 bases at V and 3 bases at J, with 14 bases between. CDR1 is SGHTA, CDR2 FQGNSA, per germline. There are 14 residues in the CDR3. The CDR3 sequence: CASSPDRTSYEQYF. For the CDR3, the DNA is TGTGCCAGCAGCCCAGACAGGACTAGCTACGAGCAGTACTTC. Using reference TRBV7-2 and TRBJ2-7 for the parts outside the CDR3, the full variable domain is GAGVSQSPSNKVTEKGKDVELRCDPISGHTALYWYRQSLGQGLEFLIYFQGNSAPDKSGLPSDRFSAERTGGSVSTLTIQRTQQEDSAVYLCASSPDRTSYEQYFGPGTRLTVT.